This T cell receptor (beta chain) was recovered during a study of cytomegalovirus exposure and HLA in healthy donors. Study outcomes and limitations: In an earlier analysis, in some 600 donors, most V segments appeared productive either ~90% or ~30% of the time.

The CDR3 contains 14 residues. Germline CDR1 reads SGDLS; CDR2 reads YYNGEE. 13 Jbeta primers and 60 Vbeta primers were used for the PCR. Only in-frame clones appear in the TCRdb table, and some are missing; sequencing was by immunoSEQ multiplex PCR. The sample records some 220,000 clones, approximately 84% being singletons. In regard to this clone: Antigen unknown. The junction departs from the called germline gene at one end, perhaps through a read error.

The chain combines TRBV9 with TRBJ1-5; perhaps TRBD1 as D (5 bases). The sequence was collected from a girl aged 2 to 10 in good health and CMV-seronegative. Input material: PBMCs. CDR3 in amino acids: CASGVGQSNQPQHF. The CDR3 coding sequence is TGTGCCAGCGGCGTAGGACAAAGCAATCAGCCCCAGCATTTT.